Described below is a single T cell receptor beta chain sequence and its context. Antigen specificity is unknown. Sequencing used immunoSEQ multiplex PCR; TCRdb keeps in-frame clones, though not all of them. This repertoire shows some 15,000 clones, 81% found once; its top ten account for around 22%. This specimen belongs to a study of PD-1 blockade in classical Hodgkin lymphoma. Study context: Patients in the cohort were put on intravenous nivolumab, 3 mg/kg every 2 weeks. Study conclusions and caveats: Healthy donors were reported to have higher baseline TCR diversity than newly diagnosed patients. At C4D1, TCR diversity had climbed significantly for CD4+ cells, though not for CD8+ cells.

This CDR3 comprises 15 residues. Each patient's relapse followed autologous stem cell transplantation, and brentuximab vedotin exposure varied. Each best response was a complete response, a partial response or progressive disease. This TCR was sampled from a human donor with classical Hodgkin lymphoma. The input for sequencing was peripheral blood mononuclear cells (PBMCs), taken at baseline. V usage is TRBV21-1 and J usage is TRBJ1-3; TRBD1 reflects the table's D call only, with no check against the DNA. TRBV21-1 counts as a pseudogene. This CDR3 is CAIPTRTYSGNTIYF. In nucleotides, the CDR3 is TGTGCCATACCGACACGAACCTACTCTGGAAACACCATATATTTT.